What follows is one T cell receptor beta chain and its context. Its antigen remains unknown. Ophthalmopathy patients had moderate-to-severe active disease, CAS ≥3, NOSPECS ≥4, and disease duration under 3 months. A 10 ml volume of fresh peripheral blood provided the PBMCs. RNA transcripts yielded amplified TCR beta CDR3 regions. HTBI primers were employed in a first-round RT-PCR of the TCR CDR3. TCRdb re-called the multiplex PCR reads with MiXCR, one entry per CDR3 protein. The top ten hold around 27% of the sample, which has hundreds of thousands of distinct CDR3 sequences, around 15% seen once. This record belongs to a study of T cells in Graves' hyperthyroidism and ophthalmopathy. Study-wide findings and caveats: The model's output predicted ophthalmopathy at a median of 6.5 months prior to onset. Appearing also in blood were most of the thyroid clonotypes expanded above 0.001.

Trimming stripped 0 bases from V and 0 bases from J, with 8 bases between. Germline V gives CDR1 MGHRA, CDR2 YSYEKL. The CDR3 totals 15 residues. The chain recombines TRBV4-1 with TRBJ1-1; D is ambiguous. Sequenced material: blood. This TCR was sampled from a man aged 45-65 years with Graves' ophthalmopathy. As DNA, the CDR3 is TGCGCCAGCAGCCAAGACCCCTTGATGAACACTGAAGCTTTCTTT. Encoded protein: CASSQDPLMNTEAFF.